These T cell receptor beta chains were read from a single sample in a study of T cell responses to AZD1222 COVID-19 vaccine. Assay: immunoSEQ multiplex PCR; the TCRdb copy retains only in-frame clones and omits some. This repertoire shows around 120,000 clones, roughly 87% found once; its top ten account for 8.5% to 10%. The sample consisted of peripheral blood, taken on day 0 of AZD1222 vaccination. The receptors come from an adult in good health. Both conserved end residues are part of each CDR3. Size values are once, few and many counts, or a class for expanded clones, and some rows have none.

v_gene	abundance	CDR3aa
TRBV15	.	CATSQGSEGSGNTIYF
TRBV2	.	CASSATQNIQYF
TRBV4-1	.	CASSLRRADGHEQYF
TRBV3-1/TRBV3-2	.	CASSQDPRGTYGYTF
TRBV5-1	.	CASSLEALSSYNSPLHF
TRBV19	.	CASSGDRTGRIQPQHF
TRBV19	few	CASSMGGTEAFF
TRBV6-4	.	CASSPKTSSGANVLTF
TRBV15	.	CATSLEGPGQGAYEQYF
TRBV7-9	.	CASSLATGNTGELFF
TRBV20-1	.	CSASGTSGRLLNEQFF
TRBV15	.	CATSSPGQGTPEQYF
TRBV7-9	.	CASSLHPLPYEQYF
TRBV30	.	CAWDRGISNQPQHF
TRBV6-5	.	CASSYSHGGNQPQHF
TRBV28	.	CASADRSTEAFF